This entry lists 22 T cell receptor beta chains sequenced from one sample in a study of blood T cell repertoires in COVID-19. The table came from immunoSEQ multiplex PCR; TCRdb's copy has only in-frame clones and leaves some out. The sample shows about 170,000 clones, 83% of them seen only once. The sequenced sample was peripheral blood. The receptors stem from a woman over 75 with acute or convalescent COVID-19.

The chain combines TRBV2 with TRBJ1-5; D is possibly TRBD1 (6 bases). The germline V gene encodes CDR1 SNHLY and CDR2 FYNNEI. V lost 4 bases, J lost 15 bases, and 13 bases lay in between. This CDR3 is 11 amino acids long. CDR3 bases: TGTGCCAGCAGTGGTCTTCGGACAGTGCATTTT. Translation: CASSGLRTVHF. The whole variable domain, remainder taken from reference TRBV2 and TRBJ1-5, is EPEVTQTPSHQVTQMGQEVILRCVPISNHLYFYWYRQILGQKVEFLVSFYNNEISEKSEIFDDQFSVERPDGSNFTLKIRSTKLEDSAMYFCASSGLRTVHFGDGTRLSIL.

The chain is built from TRBV4-1 and TRBJ2-1; 11 positions agree with TRBD2. This CDR3 comprises 20 residues. Germline CDR1 MGHRA, CDR2 YSYEKL. The junction had 13 bases not matched to a gene; V was cut back by 1 base and J by 2 bases. The CDR3 protein is CASSQGIGTSGRKTYNEQFF. CDR3 bases: TGCGCCAGCAGCCAAGGAATCGGGACTAGCGGAAGAAAGACCTACAATGAGCAGTTCTTC.

This clone has more than one count but fewer than ten. The chain uses TRBV5-4 and TRBJ2-2, with D hard to call. CDR3 size: 14 residues. The V gene lost 4 bases and the J gene lost 2 bases, with 9 bases spanning the gap. From germline, CDR1 is SGHNT and CDR2 YYREEE (reference sequence). The CDR3 sequence is CASSEAPNTGELFF. As DNA, the CDR3 is TGTGCCAGCAGCGAGGCGCCTAACACCGGGGAGCTGTTTTTT.

The J gene is TRBJ1-5, the V gene TRBV7-2; D unclear. The CDR3 is made up of 14 amino acids. V was pared by 5 bases and J by 7 bases, with 15 bases between. Germline values: CDR1 SGHTA, CDR2 FQGNSA. The CDR3 bases are TGTGCCAGCAGCGCCACCTTATCGAGCCAGCCCCAGCATTTT. Residues: CASSATLSSQPQHF.

This chain connects TRBV12-3 or TRBV12-4 to TRBJ1-2; D may be TRBD1 (6 bases). The germline V and J ends were trimmed by 6 bases and 8 bases, with 16 bases remaining between them. The CDR3 length is 13 residues. The CDR3 DNA reads as TGTGCCAGCAGAGCCTCAGGGGTGGCGGGCTACACCTTC. The encoded protein is CASRASGVAGYTF.

This chain uses TRBV5-4 with TRBJ2-3, with D hard to call. The V gene's germline CDR1 is SGHNT and CDR2 YYREEE (reference sequence). V lost 1 base to trimming and J lost 6 bases, with 12 bases between them. The CDR3 is 14 residues long. The CDR3 nucleotides read TGTGCCAGCAGCTTGTACTCGAGTATGGATACGCAGTATTTT. It codes for CASSLYSSMDTQYF.

This rearrangement joins TRBV7-2 to TRBJ1-1; D ambiguous. CDR1 and CDR2 (germline): SGHTA, FQGNSA. With 7 bases removed from V and 9 bases from J, the gap between germline ends came to 15 bases. This CDR3 contains 12 residues. The chain's CDR3 is CASTQIREQAFF. CDR3 in DNA: TGTGCCAGCACACAGATAAGGGAGCAAGCTTTCTTT.

This chain connects TRBV3-1 (or the pseudogene TRBV3-2) to TRBJ2-1; maybe TRBD1 (6 bases). Germline V gene data show CDR1 as LGHDT and CDR2 as YNNKEL (reference sequence). The CDR3 extends over 15 amino acids. Trimming removed 1 base at V and 6 bases at J, with 13 bases between. CDR3 in amino acids: CASSQGVPGVNEQFF. The CDR3 DNA follows: TGTGCCAGCAGCCAAGGGGTCCCAGGGGTCAATGAGCAGTTCTTC.

Written as DNA, the CDR3 is TGTGCCAGCACCCATCGGACAGGGCCCGGGAGGTCTGAAGCTTTCTTT. This encodes CASTHRTGPGRSEAFF. The V gene is TRBV27, the J gene TRBJ1-1, with 8 bases identical to TRBD1. V was pared by 7 bases and J by 6 bases, with 16 bases of the junction left unmatched. The CDR3 contains 16 residues. From germline, CDR1 is MNHEY and CDR2 SMNVEV (reference sequence).

This chain uses TRBV11-2 with TRBJ1-6; 8 nucleotides line up with TRBD1. Germline V gives CDR1 SGHAT, CDR2 FQNNGV. The junction had 8 bases not matched to a gene; V was cut back by 6 bases and J by 7 bases. The length of the CDR3 is 15 residues. CDR3 sequence reads: CASRIVTGVNSPLHF. The CDR3 coding sequence is TGTGCCAGCAGGATAGTGACAGGGGTGAATTCACCCCTCCACTTT.

The rearrangement uses TRBV3-1 (or the pseudogene TRBV3-2) and TRBJ2-2; TRBD1 matches at 7 bases. This CDR3 is built from 17 residues. V gave up 3 bases and J gave up 0 bases; unmatched junction bases: 7. Germline V CDR1 and CDR2: LGHDT, YNNKEL (reference sequence). In DNA, the CDR3 is TGTGCCAGCAGCCAGACAGGGCCCGACGCGAACACCGGGGAGCTGTTTTTT. Translation: CASSQTGPDANTGELFF.

The chain uses TRBV4-1 and TRBJ1-6; no definite D call. Per the germline V gene, CDR1 is MGHRA and CDR2 is YSYEKL. V gave up 0 bases and J gave up 0 bases, with 9 bases separating them. The CDR3 is made up of 17 amino acids. The DNA of the CDR3 is TGCGCCAGCAGCCAAGATCACGTCAGCTCCTATAATTCACCCCTCCACTTT. Translated: CASSQDHVSSYNSPLHF.

The chain recombines TRBV5-1 with TRBJ2-5, with D possibly matching TRBD1 (6 bases). The V and J ends lost 2 bases and 1 base respectively, with 9 bases between them. Germline values: CDR1 SGHRS, CDR2 YFSETQ. This CDR3 has 14 amino acids. CDR3 protein: CASSFQGTQETQYF. CDR3 coding DNA: TGCGCCAGCAGCTTCCAGGGGACCCAAGAGACCCAGTACTTC.

The chain employs TRBV5-1 and TRBJ2-7, with a tentative D call TRBD1 (5 bases). The V gene's germline CDR1 is SGHRS and CDR2 YFSETQ. The CDR3 contains 15 residues. V was shortened by 0 bases and J by 5 bases, with 15 bases between the two germline ends. CDR3 DNA sequence: TGCGCCAGCAGCTTGGGTGTACTGACAGTAGACGAGCAGTACTTC. Translation: CASSLGVLTVDEQYF.

The chain carries TRBV28 and TRBJ1-3; tentatively, D is TRBD1 (5 bases). The CDR3 extends over 15 amino acids. The V end lost 6 bases, the J end lost 2 bases, and 14 bases lay between the germline ends. The germline V gene encodes CDR1 MDHEN and CDR2 SYDVKM. The CDR3 DNA follows: TGTGCCAGCAGCATTCCGTGGGGGGCTGGAAACACCATATATTTT. Translated: CASSIPWGAGNTIYF.

The rearrangement joins TRBV10-2 to TRBJ1-2; D is perhaps TRBD1 (6 bases). Trimming shortened V by 8 bases and J by 2 bases, and 18 bases separated the two germline ends. Germline values: CDR1 WSHSY, CDR2 SAAADI. CDR3 length equals 15 residues. Here the CDR3 DNA reads TGCGCCAGCCGTCTCGACAATACAGGGAACTATGGCTACACCTTC. Protein sequence: CASRLDNTGNYGYTF.

The CDR3 loop reads CASRTTDRGNQPQHF. The DNA for the CDR3 is TGTGCCAGTAGAACTACCGACAGGGGGAATCAGCCCCAGCATTTT. The rearrangement uses TRBV19 and TRBJ1-5; 9 bases match TRBD1. The CDR3 runs to 15 residues. After removal of 6 bases from V and 4 bases from J, the junction contained 7 bases not matched to a gene. CDR1 is LNHDA and CDR2 is SQIVND in the germline V gene (reference sequence).

The chain uses TRBV11-3 and TRBJ2-3; the match to TRBD1 covers 7 bases. Germline-derived CDR1 and CDR2 are SGHNT and YENEEA. V shed 4 bases, J shed 2 bases, and the junction held 6 bases outside the gene matches. The CDR3 is made up of 15 amino acids. The CDR3 DNA sequence: TGTGCCAGCAGCTCCAGGACAGGACACACAGATACGCAGTATTTT. Amino acid sequence: CASSSRTGHTDTQYF.

This chain connects TRBV29-1 to TRBJ1-1; 9 bases are a match to TRBD1. This CDR3 contains 14 residues. CDR1 and CDR2 from the germline V gene are SQVTM and ANQGSEA. Trimming cost V 8 bases and J 4 bases; bases outside gene matches: 11. DNA for the CDR3: TGCAGCTACTTTACGGACAGGGGTGGCACTGAAGCTTTCTTT. Protein sequence: CSYFTDRGGTEAFF.

This clone was observed once. The chain recombines TRBV5-4 with TRBJ2-3; a weak D match, TRBD1 (6 bases). Trimming left V 3 bases short and J 6 bases short, with 17 bases between. The CDR3 is 15 residues long. Germline V gene lookup returns CDR1 SGHNT and CDR2 YYREEE (reference sequence). The DNA of the CDR3 is TGTGCCAGCAGCTCTACAGGGACCAAGGGGGATACGCAGTATTTT. Residues: CASSSTGTKGDTQYF.

The chain is built from TRBV9 and TRBJ1-3, with 7 bases matching TRBD1. The CDR3 sequence is 18 residues long. Germline assignment: CDR1 SGDLS and CDR2 YYNGEE. The junction had 13 bases not matched to a gene; V was cut back by 4 bases and J by 0 bases. The CDR3 protein is CASSSSPGTASSGNTIYF. The CDR3 region has the DNA TGTGCCAGCAGCTCAAGTCCCGGGACAGCGAGCTCTGGAAACACCATATATTTT. Filled out from reference TRBV9 and TRBJ1-3, the complete variable domain reads DSGVTQTPKHLITATGQRVTLRCSPRSGDLSVYWYQQSLDQGLQFLIQYYNGEERAKGNILERFSAQQFPDLHSELNLSSLELGDSALYFCASSSSPGTASSGNTIYFGEGSWLTVV.

This clone has just a few counts. The chain has TRBV7-2 and TRBJ2-2; tentatively, D is TRBD1 (6 bases). The CDR3 covers 15 residues. Trimming stripped 4 bases from V and 2 bases from J, with 11 bases between. CDR1 and CDR2 from the germline V gene are SGHTA and FQGNSA. CDR3 DNA sequence: TGTGCCAGCAGCTCGCGGACAGTTAACACCGGGGAGCTGTTTTTT. The encoded protein is CASSSRTVNTGELFF. The full variable domain, its missing parts supplied by reference TRBV7-2 and TRBJ2-2, is GAGVSQSPSNKVTEKGKDVELRCDPISGHTALYWYRQSLGQGLEFLIYFQGNSAPDKSGLPSDRFSAERTGGSVSTLTIQRTQQEDSAVYLCASSSRTVNTGELFFGEGSRLTVL.